A single sample is the source of the 11 T cell receptor beta chains below, sequenced in a study of T cell responses to AZD1222 COVID-19 vaccine. The protocol was immunoSEQ multiplex PCR, while the TCRdb copy is restricted to in-frame clones and leaves out a portion. Here the sample spans 150,000 to 200,000 clones, roughly 92% being singletons. The input for sequencing was peripheral blood, taken 28 days after the second dose of the MenACWY control vaccine. The origin of the receptors is an adult who received the MenACWY meningococcal vaccine as a control.

This chain uses TRBV5-1 with TRBJ1-2; no clear D gene. The CDR3 has 12 amino acids. Trimming cost V 0 bases and J 8 bases, with 8 bases left between them. CDR1 and CDR2 from the germline V gene are SGHRS and YFSETQ. Here the CDR3 reads CASSLGQAGYTF. CDR3 DNA: TGCGCCAGCAGCTTGGGGCAGGCCGGCTACACCTTC.

The chain uses TRBV4-1 and TRBJ1-3, with a weak D call TRBD1 (5 bases). Trimming cost V 0 bases and J 0 bases, with 6 bases left between them. Germline CDR1 reads MGHRA; CDR2 reads YSYEKL. CDR3 length equals 15 residues. CDR3 sequence (DNA): TGCGCCAGCAGCCAAGACAGGGTCTCTGGAAACACCATATATTTT. Translation: CASSQDRVSGNTIYF.

This clone is a singleton in its sample. The chain couples TRBV28 to TRBJ1-5; D remains ambiguous. Germline values: CDR1 MDHEN, CDR2 SYDVKM. V shed 6 bases and J shed 4 bases, with 19 bases lying between them. The CDR3 totals 16 residues. In DNA, the CDR3 is TGTGCCAGCAGGCCCTCTATCAGTAAGCGGAATCAGCCCCAGCATTTT. Its translation: CASRPSISKRNQPQHF.

This clone was seen once. The chain is built from TRBV12-3 or TRBV12-4 and TRBJ2-7, with D uncertain. V was clipped by 5 bases and J by 2 bases, with 7 bases between them. CDR3 length: 12 residues. The CDR3 protein is CASSRQAYEQYF. In DNA form, the CDR3 reads TGTGCCAGCAGTCGACAAGCCTACGAGCAGTACTTC.

The J gene is TRBJ2-3, the V gene TRBV11-3; D gene unclear. V lost 3 bases, J lost 6 bases, and 4 bases lay in between. The CDR3 is made up of 11 amino acids. Germline V CDR1 and CDR2: SGHNT, YENEEA. The CDR3 spells CASSFSDTQYF. CDR3 in DNA: TGTGCCAGCAGCTTCTCGGATACGCAGTATTTT.

The rearrangement links TRBV6-2 or TRBV6-3 to TRBJ2-3; 11 bases align to TRBD2. This CDR3 is built from 16 residues. J was trimmed by 6 bases and V by 0 bases; bases with no gene match: 5. Germline CDR1 and CDR2: MNHEY and SVGEGT. CDR3 sequence reads: CASSYSGLAASDTQYF. CDR3 in DNA: TGTGCCAGCAGTTACTCGGGACTAGCGGCCTCGGATACGCAGTATTTT.

The chain links TRBV6-1 to TRBJ1-2; possible D gene TRBD1, 5 bases. V dropped 2 bases and J dropped 3 bases, with 22 bases sitting between them. CDR1 is MNHNS, CDR2 SASEGT, per germline. This CDR3 spans 18 amino acids. CDR3 in amino acids: CASSERGSGIASHYGYTF. The CDR3 DNA is TGTGCCAGCAGTGAAAGGGGTAGTGGAATCGCAAGCCACTATGGCTACACCTTC.

Here the CDR3 DNA reads TGCGCCAGCAGTGACGGGCGGCACCCTTCCTACGAGCAGTACTTC. It yields the protein CASSDGRHPSYEQYF. This rearrangement joins TRBV10-1 to TRBJ2-7, with unresolved D. Germline V gene lookup returns CDR1 WNHNN and CDR2 SYGVQD (reference sequence). V shed 3 bases and J shed 1 base, with 13 bases lying between them. The CDR3 has 15 amino acids.

The chain links TRBV12-3 or TRBV12-4 to TRBJ1-2; D is undetermined. Deletions cut 11 bases from V and 4 bases from J, with 17 bases between. This CDR3 region has 13 residues. The CDR3 loop is CASGSSGVYGYTF. CDR3 DNA: TGTGCCTCCGGAAGCAGCGGGGTCTATGGCTACACCTTC.

This clone has only a few counts. This chain joins TRBV10-3 and TRBJ2-5; weak D call: TRBD2 (5 bases). The germline V gene encodes CDR1 ENHRY and CDR2 SYGVKD. This CDR3 contains 13 residues. Trimming took 0 bases from V and 4 from J, leaving 6 bases between them. CDR3 region: CAISESGGETQYF. CDR3 bases: TGTGCCATCAGTGAGTCCGGAGGAGAGACCCAGTACTTC.

The J gene is TRBJ2-3, the V gene TRBV18; D perhaps matches TRBD2 (5 bases). Looked up from germline, CDR1 is KGHSH and CDR2 is LQKENI. The CDR3 is 16 amino acids. V was clipped by 3 bases and J by 0 bases, with 13 bases between them. The CDR3 loop reads CASSPSLRGSTDTQYF. In DNA, the CDR3 is TGTGCCAGCTCACCGTCTCTACGGGGTAGCACAGATACGCAGTATTTT.